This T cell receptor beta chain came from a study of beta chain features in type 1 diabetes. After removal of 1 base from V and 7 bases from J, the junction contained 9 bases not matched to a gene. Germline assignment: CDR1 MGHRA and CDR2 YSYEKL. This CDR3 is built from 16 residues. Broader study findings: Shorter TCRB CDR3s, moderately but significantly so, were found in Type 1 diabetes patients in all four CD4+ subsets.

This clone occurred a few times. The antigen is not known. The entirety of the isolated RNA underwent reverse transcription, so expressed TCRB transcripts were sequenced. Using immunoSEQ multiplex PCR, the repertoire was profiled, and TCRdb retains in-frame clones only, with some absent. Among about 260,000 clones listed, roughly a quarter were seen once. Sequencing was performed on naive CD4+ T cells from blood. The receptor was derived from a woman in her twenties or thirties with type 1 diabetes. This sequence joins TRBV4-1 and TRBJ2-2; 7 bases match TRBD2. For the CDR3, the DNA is TGCGCCAGCAGCCAAGGAAGGCTAGCGGCCATCGGGGAGCTGTTTTTT. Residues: CASSQGRLAAIGELFF.